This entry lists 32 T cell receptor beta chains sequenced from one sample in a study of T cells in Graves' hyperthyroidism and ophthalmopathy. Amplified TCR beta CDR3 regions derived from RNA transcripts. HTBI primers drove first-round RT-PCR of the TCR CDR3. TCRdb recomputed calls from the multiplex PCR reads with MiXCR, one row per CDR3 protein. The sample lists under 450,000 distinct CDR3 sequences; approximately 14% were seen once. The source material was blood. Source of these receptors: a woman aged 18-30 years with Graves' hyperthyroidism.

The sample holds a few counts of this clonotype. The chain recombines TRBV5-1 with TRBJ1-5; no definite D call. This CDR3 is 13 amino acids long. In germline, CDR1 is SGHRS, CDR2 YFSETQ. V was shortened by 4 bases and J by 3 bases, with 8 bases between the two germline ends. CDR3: CASSAAYNQPQHF. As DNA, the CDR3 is TGCGCCAGCAGCGCCGCATACAATCAGCCCCAGCATTTT.

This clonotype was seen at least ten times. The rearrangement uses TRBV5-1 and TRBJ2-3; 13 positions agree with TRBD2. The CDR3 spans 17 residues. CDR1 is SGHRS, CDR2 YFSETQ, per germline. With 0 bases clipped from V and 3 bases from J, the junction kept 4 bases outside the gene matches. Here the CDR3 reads CASSLEPGLAGTDTQYF. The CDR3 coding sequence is TGCGCCAGCAGCTTGGAACCGGGACTAGCGGGGACAGATACGCAGTATTTT.

CDR3 in amino acids: CANRINTGELFF. DNA of the CDR3: TGCGCCAACCGGATAAACACCGGGGAGCTGTTTTTT. This chain uses TRBV5-1 with TRBJ2-2, with no clear D. Germline CDR1 and CDR2: SGHRS and YFSETQ. The length of the CDR3 is 12 residues. V gave up 9 bases and J gave up 2 bases, with 8 bases separating them.

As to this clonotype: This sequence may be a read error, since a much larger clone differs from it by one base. CDR3 amino acids: CVTSRVGGRTGNTIYF. The CDR3 coding sequence is TGTGTCACCAGCAGAGTTGGGGGGCGTACTGGAAACACCATATATTTT. The chain employs TRBV15 and TRBJ1-3; D might be TRBD1 (6 bases). Looked up from germline, CDR1 is LNHNV and CDR2 is YYDKDF (reference sequence). This CDR3 is 16 amino acids long.

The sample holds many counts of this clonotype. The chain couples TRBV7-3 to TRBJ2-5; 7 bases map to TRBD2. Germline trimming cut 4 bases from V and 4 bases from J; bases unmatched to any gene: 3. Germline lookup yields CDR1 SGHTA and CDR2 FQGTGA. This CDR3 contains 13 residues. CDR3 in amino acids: CASSSGGGETQYF. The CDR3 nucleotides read TGTGCCAGCAGCTCTGGGGGGGGAGAGACCCAGTACTTC.

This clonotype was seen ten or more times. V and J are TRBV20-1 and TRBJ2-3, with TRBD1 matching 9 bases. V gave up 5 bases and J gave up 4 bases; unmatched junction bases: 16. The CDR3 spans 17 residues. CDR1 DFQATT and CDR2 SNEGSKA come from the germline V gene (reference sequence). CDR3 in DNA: TGCAGTGCTTCGGGACAGGGATTTTATGTGCTTCCAGATACGCAGTATTTT. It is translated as CSASGQGFYVLPDTQYF.

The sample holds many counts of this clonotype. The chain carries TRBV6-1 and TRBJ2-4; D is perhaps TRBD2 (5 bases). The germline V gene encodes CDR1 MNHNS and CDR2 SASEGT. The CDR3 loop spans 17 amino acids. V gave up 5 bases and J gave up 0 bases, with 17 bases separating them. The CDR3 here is CASSPLFGKLAKNIQYF. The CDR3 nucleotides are TGTGCCAGCAGTCCGTTATTCGGGAAACTAGCCAAAAACATTCAGTACTTC.

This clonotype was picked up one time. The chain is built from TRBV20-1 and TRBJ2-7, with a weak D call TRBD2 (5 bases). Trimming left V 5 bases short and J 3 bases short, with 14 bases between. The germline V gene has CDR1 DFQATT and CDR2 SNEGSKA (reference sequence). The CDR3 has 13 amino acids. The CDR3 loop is CSAVSGYGYEQYF. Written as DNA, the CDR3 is TGCAGTGCTGTTTCGGGATACGGCTACGAGCAGTACTTC.

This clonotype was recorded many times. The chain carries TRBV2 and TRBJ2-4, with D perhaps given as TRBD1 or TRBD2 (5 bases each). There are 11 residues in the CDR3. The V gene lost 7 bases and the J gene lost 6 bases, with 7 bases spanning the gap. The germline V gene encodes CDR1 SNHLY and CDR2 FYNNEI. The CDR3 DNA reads TGTGCCAGCAATGGGGGAAACATTCAGTACTTC. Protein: CASNGGNIQYF.

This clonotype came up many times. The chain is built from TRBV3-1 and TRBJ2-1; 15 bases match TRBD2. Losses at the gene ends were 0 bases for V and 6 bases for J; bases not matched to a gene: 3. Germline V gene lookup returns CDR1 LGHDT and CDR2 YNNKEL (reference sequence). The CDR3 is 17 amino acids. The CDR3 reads CASSQDMGLAGGNEQFF. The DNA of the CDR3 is TGTGCCAGCAGCCAAGATATGGGACTAGCGGGAGGCAATGAGCAGTTCTTC.

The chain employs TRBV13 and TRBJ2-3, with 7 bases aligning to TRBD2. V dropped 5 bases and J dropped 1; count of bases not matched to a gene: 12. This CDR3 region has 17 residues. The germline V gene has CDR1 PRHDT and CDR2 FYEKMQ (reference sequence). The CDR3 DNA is TGTGCCAGCAGCGTAGTACAGCGGGGCGGGGGCACAGATACGCAGTATTTT. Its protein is CASSVVQRGGGTDTQYF.

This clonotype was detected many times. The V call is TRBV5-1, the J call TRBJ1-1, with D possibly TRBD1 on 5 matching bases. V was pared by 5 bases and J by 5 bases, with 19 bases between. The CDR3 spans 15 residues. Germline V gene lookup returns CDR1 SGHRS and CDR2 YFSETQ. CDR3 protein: CASRRPGTPVTEAFF. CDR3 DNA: TGCGCCAGCAGACGTCCCGGGACCCCGGTTACTGAAGCTTTCTTT.

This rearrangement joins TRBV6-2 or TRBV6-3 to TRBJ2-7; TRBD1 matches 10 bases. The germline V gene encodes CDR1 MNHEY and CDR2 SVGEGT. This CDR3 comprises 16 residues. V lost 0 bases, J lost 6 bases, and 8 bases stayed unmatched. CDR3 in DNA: TGTGCCAGCAGTTACTCGGCCGGGACAGGGGTAGGCGAGCAGTACTTC. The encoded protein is CASSYSAGTGVGEQYF.

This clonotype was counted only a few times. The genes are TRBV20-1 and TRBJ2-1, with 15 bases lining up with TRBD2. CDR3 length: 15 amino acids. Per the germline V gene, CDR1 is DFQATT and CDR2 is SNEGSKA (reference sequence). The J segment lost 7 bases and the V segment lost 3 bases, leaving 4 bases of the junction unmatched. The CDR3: CSASAGTSGRNEQFF. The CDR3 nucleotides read TGCAGTGCTAGCGCAGGGACTAGCGGGAGGAATGAGCAGTTCTTC.

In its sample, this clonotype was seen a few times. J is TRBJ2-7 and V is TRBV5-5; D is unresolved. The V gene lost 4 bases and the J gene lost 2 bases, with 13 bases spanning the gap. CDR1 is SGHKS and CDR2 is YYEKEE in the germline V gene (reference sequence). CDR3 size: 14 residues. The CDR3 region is CASSPPGSPYEQYF. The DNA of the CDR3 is TGTGCCAGCAGCCCGCCGGGCAGTCCCTACGAGCAGTACTTC.

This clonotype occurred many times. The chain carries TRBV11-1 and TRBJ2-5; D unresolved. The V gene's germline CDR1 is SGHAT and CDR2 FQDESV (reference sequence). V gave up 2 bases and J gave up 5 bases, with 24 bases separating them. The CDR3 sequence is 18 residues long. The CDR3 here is CASSLIPRPRDRVETQYF. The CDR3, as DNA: TGTGCCAGCAGCTTAATCCCGCGGCCAAGAGACCGGGTGGAGACCCAGTACTTC.

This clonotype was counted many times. The DNA of the CDR3 is TGTGCCAGCAGTTACTCGGACAGACCGAACACTGAAGCTTTCTTT. This gives the protein CASSYSDRPNTEAFF. This sequence joins TRBV6-5 and TRBJ1-1; D might be TRBD1 (6 bases). Germline CDR1 MNHEY, CDR2 SVGAGI. V lost 0 bases, J lost 1 base, and 9 bases lay in between. The CDR3 runs to 15 residues.

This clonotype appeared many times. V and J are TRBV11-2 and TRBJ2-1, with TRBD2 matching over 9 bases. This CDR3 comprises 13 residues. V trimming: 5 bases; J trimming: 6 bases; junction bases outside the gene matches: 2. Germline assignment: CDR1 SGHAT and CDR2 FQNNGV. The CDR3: CASSNSGSNEQFF. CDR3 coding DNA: TGTGCCAGCAGCAATAGCGGGAGCAATGAGCAGTTCTTC.

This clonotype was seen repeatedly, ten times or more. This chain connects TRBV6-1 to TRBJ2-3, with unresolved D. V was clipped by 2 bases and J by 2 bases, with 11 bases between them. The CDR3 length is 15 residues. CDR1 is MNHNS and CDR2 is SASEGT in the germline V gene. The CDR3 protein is CASSENPGNTDTQYF. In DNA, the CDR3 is TGTGCCAGCAGTGAAAATCCTGGAAACACAGATACGCAGTATTTT.

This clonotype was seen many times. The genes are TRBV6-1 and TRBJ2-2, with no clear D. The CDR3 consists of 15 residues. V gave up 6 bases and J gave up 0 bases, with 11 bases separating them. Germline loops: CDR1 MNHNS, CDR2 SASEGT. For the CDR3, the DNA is TGTGCCAGCAGGAAGACACCGGCGAACACCGGGGAGCTGTTTTTT. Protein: CASRKTPANTGELFF.

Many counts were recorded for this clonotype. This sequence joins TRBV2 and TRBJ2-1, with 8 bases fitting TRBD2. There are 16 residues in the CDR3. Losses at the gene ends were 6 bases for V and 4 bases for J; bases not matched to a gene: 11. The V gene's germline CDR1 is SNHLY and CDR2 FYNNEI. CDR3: CASRASLAGSYNEQFF. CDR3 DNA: TGTGCCAGCAGAGCGTCCCTAGCGGGTTCGTACAATGAGCAGTTCTTC.

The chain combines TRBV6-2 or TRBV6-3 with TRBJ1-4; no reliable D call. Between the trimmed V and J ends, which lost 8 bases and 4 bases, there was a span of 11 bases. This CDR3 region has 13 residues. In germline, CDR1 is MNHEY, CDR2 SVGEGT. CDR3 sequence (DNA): TGTGCCAGCTCCGGGCTATTTAATGAAAAACTGTTTTTT. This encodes CASSGLFNEKLFF.

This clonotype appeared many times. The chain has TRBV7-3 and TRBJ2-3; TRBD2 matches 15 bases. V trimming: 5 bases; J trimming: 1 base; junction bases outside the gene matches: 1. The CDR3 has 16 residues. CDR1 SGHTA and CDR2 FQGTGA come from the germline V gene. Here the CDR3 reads CASSRTSGGGTDTQYF. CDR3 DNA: TGTGCCAGCAGCAGGACTAGCGGGGGGGGCACAGATACGCAGTATTTT.

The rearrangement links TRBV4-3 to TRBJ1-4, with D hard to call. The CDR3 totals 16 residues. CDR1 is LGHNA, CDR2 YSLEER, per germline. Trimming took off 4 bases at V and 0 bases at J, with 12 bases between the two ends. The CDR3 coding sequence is TGCGCCAGCAGCCGGCCCGGGTGGCCAACTAATGAAAAACTGTTTTTT. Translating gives CASSRPGWPTNEKLFF.

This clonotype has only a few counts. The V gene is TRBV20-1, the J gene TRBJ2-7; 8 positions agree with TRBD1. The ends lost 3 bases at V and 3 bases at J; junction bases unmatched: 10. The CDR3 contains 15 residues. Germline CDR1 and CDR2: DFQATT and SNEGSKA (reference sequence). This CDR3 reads CSASLPPDRVYEQYF. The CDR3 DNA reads TGCAGTGCTAGCCTCCCTCCGGACAGGGTCTACGAGCAGTACTTC.

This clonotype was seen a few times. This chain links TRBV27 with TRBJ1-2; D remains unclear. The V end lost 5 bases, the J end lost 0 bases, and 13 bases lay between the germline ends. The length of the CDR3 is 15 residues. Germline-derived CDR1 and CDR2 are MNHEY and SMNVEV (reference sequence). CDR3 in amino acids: CASSPLDGANYGYTF. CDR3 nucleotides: TGTGCCAGCAGTCCCTTGGACGGTGCTAACTATGGCTACACCTTC.

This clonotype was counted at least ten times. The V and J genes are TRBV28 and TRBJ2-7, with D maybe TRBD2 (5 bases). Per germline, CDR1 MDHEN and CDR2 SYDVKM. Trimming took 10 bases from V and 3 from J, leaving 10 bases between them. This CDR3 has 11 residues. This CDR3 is CATIGNYEQYF. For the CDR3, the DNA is TGTGCCACCATCGGGAACTACGAGCAGTACTTC. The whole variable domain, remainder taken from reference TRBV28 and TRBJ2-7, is DVKVTQSSRYLVKRTGEKVFLECVQDMDHENMFWYRQDPGLGLRLIYFSYDVKMKEKGDIPEGYSVSREKKERFSLILESASTNQTSMYLCATIGNYEQYFGPGTRLTVT.

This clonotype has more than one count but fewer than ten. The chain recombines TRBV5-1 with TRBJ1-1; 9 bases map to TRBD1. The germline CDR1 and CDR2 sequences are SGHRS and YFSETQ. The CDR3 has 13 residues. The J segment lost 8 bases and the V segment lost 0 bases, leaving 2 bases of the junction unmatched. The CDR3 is CASSLGTGEEAFF. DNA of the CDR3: TGCGCCAGCAGCTTGGGGACAGGGGAGGAAGCTTTCTTT.

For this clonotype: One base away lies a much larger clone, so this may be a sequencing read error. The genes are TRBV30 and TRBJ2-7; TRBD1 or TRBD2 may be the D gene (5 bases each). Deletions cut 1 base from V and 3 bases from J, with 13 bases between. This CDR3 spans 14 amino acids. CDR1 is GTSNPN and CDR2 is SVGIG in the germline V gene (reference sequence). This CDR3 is CAWSAGTEFYEQYF. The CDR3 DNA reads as TGTGCCTGGAGTGCCGGGACGGAATTCTACGAGCAGTACTTC.

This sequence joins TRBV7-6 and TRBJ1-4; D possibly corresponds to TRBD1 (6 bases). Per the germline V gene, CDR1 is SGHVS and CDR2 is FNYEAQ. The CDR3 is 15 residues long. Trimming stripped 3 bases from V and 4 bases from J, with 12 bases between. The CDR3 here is CASSFGGGVNEKLFF. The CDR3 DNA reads TGTGCCAGCAGCTTTGGCGGGGGCGTTAATGAAAAACTGTTTTTT.

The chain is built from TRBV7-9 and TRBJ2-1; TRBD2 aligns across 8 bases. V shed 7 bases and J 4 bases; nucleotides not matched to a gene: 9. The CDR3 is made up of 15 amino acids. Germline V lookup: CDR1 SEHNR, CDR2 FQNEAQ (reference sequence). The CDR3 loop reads CASTSGRGYYNEQFF. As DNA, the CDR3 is TGTGCCAGCACCTCCGGGAGGGGCTATTACAATGAGCAGTTCTTC. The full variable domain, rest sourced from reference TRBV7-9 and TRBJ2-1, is DTGVSQNPRHKITKRGQNVTFRCDPISEHNRLYWYRQTLGQGPEFLTYFQNEAQLEKSRLLSDRFSAERPKGSFSTLEIQRTEQGDSAMYLCASTSGRGYYNEQFFGPGTRLTVL.

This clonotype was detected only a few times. The CDR3 spells CASSPRRGNYEQYF. CDR3 sequence (DNA): TGTGCCAGCAGCCCGCGGCGGGGGAACTACGAGCAGTACTTC. The rearrangement links TRBV7-2 to TRBJ2-7; 7 positions agree with TRBD2. Germline-derived CDR1 and CDR2 are SGHTA and FQGNSA. CDR3 size: 14 residues. With 5 bases clipped from V and 3 bases from J, the junction kept 7 bases outside the gene matches. The whole variable domain, filled in from reference TRBV7-2 and TRBJ2-7, reads GAGVSQSPSNKVTEKGKDVELRCDPISGHTALYWYRQSLGQGLEFLIYFQGNSAPDKSGLPSDRFSAERTGGSVSTLTIQRTQQEDSAVYLCASSPRRGNYEQYFGPGTRLTVT.